Listed below are T cell receptor beta chains from one sample, sequenced in a study of radiation and T cells in renal cell carcinoma. Using immunoSEQ multiplex PCR, the repertoire was profiled, and TCRdb retains in-frame clones only, with some absent. The sample holds roughly 20,000 clones, approximately 60% seen once. Source: tumor tissue, taken from a patient whose treatment included radiotherapy and nephrectomy. These receptors came from a woman between 65 and 79 years old with renal cell carcinoma. CDR3s include the opening cysteine and the closing phenylalanine or tryptophan. The D gene is left open where the match is weak. Not every row has a clone size; where given, it reads once, few, many or a size class.

V: TRBV28; D: TRBD2; J: TRBJ2-5; size: NA; CDR3: CASSLISGEETQYF; DNA: TGTGCCAGCAGTTTGATTAGCGGGGAGGAGACCCAGTACTTC
V: TRBV28; D: TRBD2; J: TRBJ2-7; size: NA; CDR3: CARDYNNYEQYF; DNA: TGTGCTCGGGACTACAACAATTACGAGCAGTACTTC
V: TRBV18; D: NA; J: TRBJ1-1; size: NA; CDR3: CASSPTGKYAFF; DNA: TGTGCCAGCTCACCAACAGGGAAGTATGCTTTCTTT
V: TRBV27; D: NA; J: TRBJ1-1; size: NA; CDR3: CASSLGGQAFF; DNA: TGTGCCAGCAGTTTAGGGGGGCAAGCTTTCTTT
V: TRBV27; D: TRBD2; J: TRBJ2-1; size: few; CDR3: CASSRTSGHSYNEQFF; DNA: TGTGCCAGCAGTCGGACTAGCGGGCACTCCTACAATGAGCAGTTCTTC
V: TRBV7-6; D: NA; J: TRBJ1-1; size: NA; CDR3: CASTSLPQVNTEAFF; DNA: TGTGCCAGCACCTCCCTCCCACAAGTGAACACTGAAGCTTTCTTT
V: TRBV5-4; D: TRBD1; J: TRBJ1-4; size: NA; CDR3: CASSQETGGAEKLFF; DNA: TGTGCCAGCAGCCAGGAGACAGGGGGCGCCGAAAAACTGTTTTTT
V: TRBV25-1; D: NA; J: TRBJ2-2; size: medium-sized; CDR3: CASSPIGGTGELFF; DNA: TGTGCCAGCAGCCCGATCGGGGGAACCGGGGAGCTGTTTTTT
V: TRBV5-1; D: NA; J: TRBJ2-2; size: few; CDR3: CASSRTDLNTGELFF; DNA: TGCGCCAGCAGCCGGACGGACCTGAACACCGGGGAGCTGTTTTTT
V: TRBV5-6; D: NA; J: TRBJ2-7; size: few; CDR3: CASSLATVYEQYF; DNA: TGTGCCAGCAGCTTGGCGACCGTCTACGAGCAGTACTTC
V: TRBV29-1; D: NA; J: TRBJ2-7; size: NA; CDR3: CSVGEGSKQYF; DNA: TGCAGCGTGGGTGAGGGGAGTAAGCAGTACTTC
V: TRBV19; D: NA; J: TRBJ2-5; size: medium-sized; CDR3: CASSTSAETQYF; DNA: TGTGCCAGTAGTACCTCAGCGGAGACCCAGTACTTC
V: TRBV5-4; D: NA; J: TRBJ2-1; size: NA; CDR3: CASSPGTVSYNEQFF; DNA: TGTGCCAGCAGTCCCGGGACGGTCTCCTACAATGAGCAGTTCTTC
V: TRBV6-6; D: NA; J: TRBJ2-6; size: NA; CDR3: CASSQGGSGANVLTF; DNA: TGTGCCAGCAGTCAAGGAGGCTCTGGGGCCAACGTCCTGACTTTC
V: TRBV11-1; D: NA; J: TRBJ2-5; size: few; CDR3: CASSLRRAQETQYF; DNA: TGTGCCAGCAGCTTACGCAGGGCACAAGAGACCCAGTACTTC
V: TRBV7-2; D: NA; J: TRBJ2-5; size: NA; CDR3: CASSHSGRRSVETQYF; DNA: TGTGCCAGCAGCCATAGTGGACGGCGGTCAGTGGAGACCCAGTACTTC
V: TRBV6-5; D: TRBD2; J: TRBJ2-3; size: NA; CDR3: CATLSGRGTDTQYF; DNA: TGTGCCACCCTAAGTGGGAGGGGCACAGATACGCAGTATTTT
V: TRBV6-5; D: NA; J: TRBJ1-2; size: NA; CDR3: CASSSPTRGYTF; DNA: TGTGCCAGCAGTTCCCCGACCCGGGGCTACACCTTC
V: TRBV7-9; D: NA; J: TRBJ1-4; size: few; CDR3: CASSFVRTADEKLFF; DNA: TGTGCCAGCAGCTTTGTGCGGACGGCGGATGAAAAACTGTTTTTT
V: TRBV19; D: NA; J: TRBJ1-5; size: NA; CDR3: CASSRDLGYSNQPQHF; DNA: TGTGCCAGTAGTCGGGACTTGGGATATAGCAATCAGCCCCAGCATTTT
V: TRBV19; D: NA; J: TRBJ2-7; size: NA; CDR3: CASSAHRDYSYEQYF; DNA: TGTGCCAGTAGTGCACACAGGGACTACTCCTACGAGCAGTACTTC
V: TRBV11-1; D: TRBD1; J: TRBJ2-7; size: NA; CDR3: CASSFGQGGYEQYF; DNA: TGTGCCAGCAGCTTCGGACAGGGGGGCTACGAGCAGTACTTC
V: TRBV28; D: NA; J: TRBJ2-7; size: NA; CDR3: CASSLSGIEQYF; DNA: TGTGCCAGCAGTTTATCAGGAATCGAGCAGTACTTC
V: TRBV30; D: NA; J: TRBJ1-1; size: NA; CDR3: CAWSVLREAFF; DNA: TGTGCCTGGAGTGTCCTCCGAGAAGCTTTCTTT
V: TRBV5-4; D: NA; J: TRBJ1-2; size: NA; CDR3: CASGGATGNYGYTF; DNA: TGTGCCAGCGGGGGGGCAACAGGGAACTATGGCTACACCTTC
V: TRBV6-6; D: NA; J: TRBJ1-1; size: NA; CDR3: CASPTRDLVNTEAFF; DNA: TGTGCCAGCCCTACTAGGGACCTCGTGAACACTGAAGCTTTCTTT
V: TRBV4-2; D: TRBD1; J: TRBJ1-1; size: few; CDR3: CASSQDAQGGTEAFF; DNA: TGTGCCAGCAGCCAAGACGCCCAGGGGGGAACTGAAGCTTTCTTT
V: TRBV5-5; D: TRBD1; J: TRBJ1-5; size: NA; CDR3: CASSQENRGQPQHF; DNA: TGCGCCAGCAGCCAAGAAAACAGGGGGCAGCCCCAGCATTTT
V: TRBV28; D: NA; J: TRBJ1-4; size: NA; CDR3: CASSLRLGGANEKLFF; DNA: TGTGCCAGCAGTTTAAGGCTGGGGGGGGCTAATGAAAAACTGTTTTTT
V: TRBV5-6; D: NA; J: TRBJ1-3; size: NA; CDR3: CASSIGGDLAGNTIYF; DNA: TGTGCCAGCAGCATTGGCGGGGATTTGGCTGGAAACACCATATATTTT
V: TRBV6-5; D: NA; J: TRBJ1-4; size: NA; CDR3: CATSTGQKNEKLFF; DNA: TGTGCCACCTCTACAGGGCAGAAAAATGAAAAACTGTTTTTT
V: TRBV5-1; D: TRBD2; J: TRBJ2-2; size: NA; CDR3: CATNSGGAENTGELFF; DNA: TGCGCCACCAATAGCGGGGGGGCCGAGAACACCGGGGAGCTGTTTTTT
V: TRBV2; D: NA; J: TRBJ1-1; size: large; CDR3: CASRVGMNTEAFF; DNA: TGTGCCAGCAGGGTGGGAATGAACACTGAAGCTTTCTTT
V: TRBV14; D: TRBD2; J: TRBJ2-1; size: NA; CDR3: CASSQVAGAYNEQFF; DNA: TGTGCCAGCAGCCAAGTAGCGGGGGCCTACAATGAGCAGTTCTTC
V: TRBV5-4; D: NA; J: TRBJ2-5; size: NA; CDR3: CASSEGSGARETQYF; DNA: TGTGCCAGCAGCGAAGGATCCGGGGCCCGGGAGACCCAGTACTTC
V: TRBV11-2; D: TRBD1; J: TRBJ1-6; size: NA; CDR3: CASSSTRTGVNSPLHF; DNA: TGTGCCAGCAGCTCGACCAGGACAGGGGTAAATTCACCCCTCCACTTT
V: TRBV5-1; D: NA; J: TRBJ2-1; size: NA; CDR3: CASSRGGAGFYNEQFF; DNA: TGCGCCAGCAGCCGGGGTGGGGCAGGGTTCTACAATGAGCAGTTCTTC
V: TRBV6-4; D: TRBD1; J: TRBJ1-1; size: NA; CDR3: CASSDETGGIGWEAFF; DNA: TGTGCCAGCAGTGACGAAACAGGGGGGATTGGTTGGGAAGCTTTCTTT
V: TRBV6-6; D: NA; J: TRBJ1-1; size: NA; CDR3: CASSYGGAQGGTEAFF; DNA: TGTGCCAGCAGTTACGGGGGGGCACAGGGAGGAACTGAAGCTTTCTTT
V: TRBV6-1; D: NA; J: TRBJ1-1; size: NA; CDR3: CASSLQRTVLAFF; DNA: TGTGCCAGCAGTCTCCAGAGGACAGTCTTAGCTTTCTTT
V: TRBV29-1; D: NA; J: TRBJ2-1; size: NA; CDR3: CSVEGRYPQFF; DNA: TGCAGCGTTGAAGGGCGCTACCCGCAGTTCTTC
V: TRBV7-3; D: TRBD1; J: TRBJ2-2; size: NA; CDR3: CASSLMGQGSGELFF; DNA: TGTGCCAGCAGCTTAATGGGACAGGGGTCCGGGGAGCTGTTTTTT